These 28 T cell receptor beta chains were sequenced from one sample in a study of blood T cell repertoires in COVID-19. Data came from immunoSEQ multiplex PCR; TCRdb stores just in-frame clones and leaves some out. The table shows under 300,000 clones, with 80% to 90% occurring only once. The specimen sequenced was PBMCs or T cells enriched from blood (not recorded which). These receptors originate from a man aged 40-49 years who had recovered from COVID-19.

The chain combines TRBV7-2 with TRBJ1-2, with 9 bases fitting TRBD1. The V gene's germline CDR1 is SGHTA and CDR2 FQGNSA. The CDR3 loop spans 16 amino acids. V lost 5 bases, J lost 7 bases, and 14 bases stayed unmatched. The DNA for the CDR3 is TGTGCCAGCAGCACCGCCGGGACAGGGAGTTTTGGTGGCTACACCTTC. Its translation: CASSTAGTGSFGGYTF.

The rearrangement joins TRBV5-1 to TRBJ2-7, with 7 bases fitting TRBD2. Germline values: CDR1 SGHRS, CDR2 YFSETQ. V lost 0 bases and J lost 4; bases outside the gene matches: 7. The CDR3 runs 15 residues. DNA for the CDR3: TGCGCCAGCAGCTTGGCGGGAGGTAGTATTTACGAGCAGTACTTC. Translation: CASSLAGGSIYEQYF.

The CDR3 protein is CASSNGQGGSYEQYF. CDR3 DNA sequence: TGTGCCAGTAGTAACGGCCAGGGGGGATCCTACGAGCAGTACTTC. The V gene is TRBV19, the J gene TRBJ2-7; TRBD1 might be the D (7 bases). V was clipped by 4 bases and J by 1 base, with 14 bases between them. CDR1 is LNHDA and CDR2 is SQIVND in the germline V gene (reference sequence). This CDR3 contains 15 residues.

The chain combines TRBV6-1 with TRBJ1-5; 8 nucleotides match TRBD1. V was pared by 1 base and J by 6 bases, with 5 bases of the junction left unmatched. From germline, CDR1 is MNHNS and CDR2 SASEGT. The CDR3 extends over 15 amino acids. CDR3 coding DNA: TGTGCCAGCAGTGAAGGGACAGGGCGTCTTCAGCCCCAGCATTTT. Translating gives CASSEGTGRLQPQHF.

V gene TRBV12-3 or TRBV12-4 combines with J gene TRBJ2-7, with 11 bases aligning to TRBD1. The V and J ends lost 10 bases and 7 bases, in that order; junction bases with no gene match: 9. CDR3 length: 13 amino acids. The CDR3 protein is CATSDRGLGEQYF. CDR3 DNA sequence: TGTGCCACCTCGGACAGGGGGCTGGGTGAGCAGTACTTC.

This clone was counted once. The rearrangement uses TRBV4-1 and TRBJ1-1; D not certain. CDR3 size: 15 residues. The V gene's germline CDR1 is MGHRA and CDR2 YSYEKL. The V end lost 2 bases, the J end lost 11 bases, and 21 bases lay between the germline ends. CDR3 protein: CASSQIEATEVAAFF. The CDR3 DNA follows: TGCGCCAGCAGCCAAATTGAAGCCACCGAGGTGGCCGCTTTCTTT.

The V call is TRBV7-2, the J call TRBJ2-1; TRBD1 agrees at 8 bases. Germline-derived CDR1 and CDR2 are SGHTA and FQGNSA. The CDR3 has 14 amino acids. Losses at the gene ends were 8 bases for V and 5 bases for J; bases not matched to a gene: 8. CDR3 region: CASGLDRANNEQFF. The DNA for the CDR3 is TGTGCCAGCGGCCTGGACAGGGCTAACAATGAGCAGTTCTTC.

V usage is TRBV15 and J usage is TRBJ2-3, with D maybe TRBD2 (5 bases). The CDR3 is 16 amino acids. Germline V lookup: CDR1 LNHNV, CDR2 YYDKDF (reference sequence). V was cut by 0 bases and J by 10 bases, with 20 bases left in between. CDR3 residues: CATSRDSPPLSVAQYF. The CDR3 DNA reads TGTGCCACCAGCAGAGATTCCCCCCCCCTTAGCGTTGCGCAGTATTTT.

The chain combines TRBV28 with TRBJ1-5, with no clear D. V was trimmed by 7 bases and J by 9 bases, leaving 19 bases between them. This CDR3 is 14 amino acids long. CDR1 and CDR2 (germline): MDHEN, SYDVKM. Written as DNA, the CDR3 is TGTGCCAGCAACTCCGAGGGTACTTTCAGGCCCCAGCATTTT. Its translation is CASNSEGTFRPQHF. The full variable domain, with the rest looked up from reference TRBV28 and TRBJ1-5, is DVKVTQSSRYLVKRTGEKVFLECVQDMDHENMFWYRQDPGLGLRLIYFSYDVKMKEKGDIPEGYSVSREKKERFSLILESASTNQTSMYLCASNSEGTFRPQHFGDGTRLSIL.

This chain uses TRBV7-3 with TRBJ1-1, with D possibly matching TRBD1 (6 bases). This CDR3 is 14 amino acids long. CDR1 SGHTA and CDR2 FQGTGA come from the germline V gene. With 4 bases removed from V and 1 base from J, the gap between germline ends came to 10 bases. The CDR3 sequence: CASSSNRANTEAFF. CDR3 nucleotides: TGTGCCAGCAGCTCAAACAGGGCGAACACTGAAGCTTTCTTT.

This rearrangement joins TRBV18 to TRBJ1-2, with 9 bases matching TRBD1. There are 15 residues in the CDR3. CDR1 is KGHSH and CDR2 is LQKENI in the germline V gene. Trimming removed 2 bases from V and 6 bases from J; junction bases left unmatched: 7. The CDR3 reads CASSPRTGEGDGYTF. The CDR3 region has the DNA TGTGCCAGCTCACCAAGGACAGGGGAGGGAGATGGCTACACCTTC.

V and J are TRBV6-2 or TRBV6-3 and TRBJ1-1; 8 nucleotides line up with TRBD1. The germline V gene has CDR1 MNHEY and CDR2 SVGEGT. This CDR3 is 15 amino acids long. With 5 bases clipped from V and 5 bases from J, the junction kept 10 bases outside the gene matches. The CDR3 loop is CASSGPGRGRTEAFF. The CDR3 region has the DNA TGTGCCAGCAGTGGCCCGGGCAGGGGGCGAACTGAAGCTTTCTTT.

V is TRBV27 and J is TRBJ1-3; TRBD1 matches at 7 bases. CDR1 and CDR2 from the germline V gene are MNHEY and SMNVEV (reference sequence). CDR3 length: 16 residues. The V and J ends lost 3 bases and 2 bases, in that order; junction bases with no gene match: 7. CDR3 sequence: CASSFSRQGPGNTIYF. In DNA form, the CDR3 reads TGTGCCAGCAGTTTTTCCCGACAGGGCCCTGGAAACACCATATATTTT.

The chain links TRBV18 to TRBJ2-7; 10 nucleotides match TRBD2. Unmatched junction bases numbered 4, after V lost 0 bases and J lost 2 bases. Germline values: CDR1 KGHSH, CDR2 LQKENI. The CDR3 totals 16 residues. The CDR3: CASSPPDGLAAYEQYF. In DNA, the CDR3 is TGTGCCAGCTCACCACCGGACGGACTAGCGGCCTACGAGCAGTACTTC.

This chain joins TRBV7-3 and TRBJ2-1, with 10 bases lining up with TRBD2. The germline V gene has CDR1 SGHTA and CDR2 FQGTGA. V lost 1 base and J lost 9; bases outside the gene matches: 3. The CDR3 consists of 14 residues. CDR3 coding DNA: TGTGCCAGCAGCTTAAGTCCTAGCGGGGGTGAGCAGTTCTTC. It encodes CASSLSPSGGEQFF.

The chain is built from TRBV14 and TRBJ1-1; no firm D call. Trimming pared 6 bases from V and 2 bases from J, leaving 4 bases between. The CDR3 is made up of 11 amino acids. The germline V gene has CDR1 SGHDN and CDR2 FVKESK. CDR3 sequence reads: CASSLNTEAFF. In DNA form, the CDR3 reads TGTGCCAGCAGTCTTAACACTGAAGCTTTCTTT.

The rearrangement joins TRBV29-1 to TRBJ1-2, with D perhaps TRBD1 (5 bases). There are 13 residues in the CDR3. CDR1 and CDR2 (germline): SQVTM, ANQGSEA. Trimming pared 4 bases from V and 3 bases from J, leaving 12 bases between. The CDR3 region has the DNA TGCAGCGTTGGGGCCCCGGGGGACTATGGCTACACCTTC. Translating gives CSVGAPGDYGYTF.

The gene calls are TRBV28 and TRBJ2-7, with D possibly matching TRBD1 (6 bases). Trimming left V 1 base short and J 0 bases short, with 16 bases between. CDR3 length equals 17 residues. Germline V lookup: CDR1 MDHEN, CDR2 SYDVKM. The CDR3 spells CASSLYPRDTHSYEQYF. As DNA, the CDR3 is TGTGCCAGCAGTTTATACCCCCGGGACACCCACTCCTACGAGCAGTACTTC. The variable domain in full, completed from reference TRBV28 and TRBJ2-7, reads DVKVTQSSRYLVKRTGEKVFLECVQDMDHENMFWYRQDPGLGLRLIYFSYDVKMKEKGDIPEGYSVSREKKERFSLILESASTNQTSMYLCASSLYPRDTHSYEQYFGPGTRLTVT.

Here the CDR3 DNA reads TGTGCCAGCAGCCGATCTATGAGTGAGCAGTTCTTC. It yields the protein CASSRSMSEQFF. The rearrangement uses TRBV28 and TRBJ2-1; unclear D gene. The V end was cut by 6 bases, the J end by 9 bases, with 12 bases between. The CDR3 has 12 amino acids. Germline V gene lookup returns CDR1 MDHEN and CDR2 SYDVKM.

The chain has TRBV27 and TRBJ2-2, with 8 bases aligning to TRBD1. Germline V gene lookup returns CDR1 MNHEY and CDR2 SMNVEV (reference sequence). V lost 7 bases and J lost 7; bases outside the gene matches: 8. The CDR3 is 14 amino acids. The CDR3 here is CASNPGGAGGELFF. CDR3 DNA sequence: TGTGCCAGCAACCCAGGGGGCGCAGGCGGGGAGCTGTTTTTT.

J is TRBJ2-2 and V is TRBV28, with D unclear. V was pared by 7 bases and J by 7 bases, with 16 bases between. This CDR3 comprises 14 residues. Germline V gene sequence: CDR1 MDHEN, CDR2 SYDVKM. The CDR3 bases are TGTGCCAGCAATGTTCCCGGTTCAGGCGGGGAGCTGTTTTTT. Amino acid sequence: CASNVPGSGGELFF.

This chain connects TRBV30 to TRBJ2-5, with TRBD1 matching over 8 bases. The CDR3 contains 12 residues. V lost 7 bases and J lost 4; bases outside the gene matches: 5. Germline V CDR1 and CDR2: GTSNPN, SVGIG (reference sequence). CDR3 region: CASTGAGETQYF. The CDR3 DNA sequence: TGTGCCTCGACAGGGGCGGGAGAGACCCAGTACTTC.

The chain combines TRBV15 with TRBJ2-1; 8 bases fit TRBD2. Germline loops: CDR1 LNHNV, CDR2 YYDKDF (reference sequence). V lost 1 base to trimming and J lost 6 bases; unmatched junction nucleotides: 2. The CDR3 consists of 14 residues. This CDR3 reads CATSRAGGRNEQFF. As DNA, the CDR3 is TGTGCCACCAGCAGAGCGGGGGGGCGCAATGAGCAGTTCTTC.

The J gene is TRBJ1-6, the V gene TRBV27; tentative D call: TRBD1 (5 bases). The CDR3 totals 20 residues. V was pared by 2 bases and J by 0 bases, with 20 bases between. The germline V gene encodes CDR1 MNHEY and CDR2 SMNVEV (reference sequence). The CDR3 sequence: CASSLQRTGILSSYNSPLHF. CDR3 DNA: TGTGCCAGCAGTTTACAACGCACAGGTATTCTGAGCTCCTATAATTCACCCCTCCACTTT.

This clone was counted once. V and J are TRBV29-1 and TRBJ2-1, with a possible D match to TRBD2 (5 bases). The length of the CDR3 is 15 residues. Trimming left V 3 bases short and J 8 bases short, with 20 bases between. Germline CDR1 SQVTM, CDR2 ANQGSEA. The CDR3 sequence: CSVELWERDGDEQFF. Written as DNA, the CDR3 is TGCAGCGTTGAGCTTTGGGAGAGGGATGGAGATGAGCAGTTCTTC.

The chain employs TRBV10-3 and TRBJ1-4, with 10 positions matching TRBD1. V gave up 5 bases and J gave up 4 bases; unmatched junction bases: 1. The germline gives CDR1 ENHRY, CDR2 SYGVKD. The CDR3 has 14 residues. In nucleotides, the CDR3 is TGTGCCATCAGTAGGGACAGGGGTAATGAAAAACTGTTTTTT. It encodes CAISRDRGNEKLFF.

This clone turned up a few times. This chain connects TRBV7-6 to TRBJ2-1, with unresolved D. The CDR3 has 15 residues. CDR1 SGHVS and CDR2 FNYEAQ come from the germline V gene. V was trimmed by 1 base and J by 0 bases, leaving 7 bases between them. The CDR3: CASSLDESSYNEQFF. The CDR3 bases are TGTGCCAGCAGCTTAGATGAGAGCTCCTACAATGAGCAGTTCTTC.

This clone is a singleton in its sample. The V call is TRBV2, the J call TRBJ2-7, with 14 bases lining up with TRBD2. Germline CDR1 and CDR2: SNHLY and FYNNEI. V lost 3 bases to trimming and J lost 3 bases; unmatched junction nucleotides: 10. The CDR3 consists of 18 residues. The CDR3 DNA sequence: TGTGCCAGCAGTGATTCGACTAGCGGGGGGGCCAATGGCTACGAGCAGTACTTC. Amino acids: CASSDSTSGGANGYEQYF. The full variable domain, rest sourced from reference TRBV2 and TRBJ2-7, is EPEVTQTPSHQVTQMGQEVILRCVPISNHLYFYWYRQILGQKVEFLVSFYNNEISEKSEIFDDQFSVERPDGSNFTLKIRSTKLEDSAMYFCASSDSTSGGANGYEQYFGPGTRLTVT.